One and the same sample provided the 5 T cell receptor beta chains below, sequenced in a study of CD8+ T cells in alopecia areata. Treatment of the sample: oral pan-JAK inhibitor, 5-10 mg twice daily. The authors extracted RNA and reverse transcribed it into cDNA as the sequencing template. Method: immunoSEQ multiplex PCR; TCRdb's copy keeps in-frame clones and lacks some. The sample includes 110,000 to 150,000 clones, nearly 55% of them seen just once. The material sequenced was CD8+ T cells sorted from blood, taken at week 4, from a patient treated with tofacitinib. The source is a human donor with alopecia areata.

The CDR3 protein is CASSYAGGPNEQFF. DNA of the CDR3: TGTGCCAGCAGTTACGCGGGGGGACCCAATGAGCAGTTCTTC. The V and J genes are TRBV27 and TRBJ2-1; TRBD2 agrees at 8 bases. The length of the CDR3 is 14 residues. J was trimmed by 6 bases and V by 4 bases; bases with no gene match: 5. Looked up from germline, CDR1 is MNHEY and CDR2 is SMNVEV (reference sequence).

J is TRBJ1-6 and V is TRBV5-6; D is uncertain. CDR3 length equals 12 residues. The V end was cut by 2 bases, the J end by 9 bases, with 6 bases between. Germline V lookup: CDR1 SGHDT, CDR2 YYEEEE. CDR3 sequence: CASSLEGSPLHF. The CDR3 coding sequence is TGTGCCAGCAGCTTAGAGGGTTCACCCCTCCACTTT.

The V gene is TRBV30, the J gene TRBJ1-1; D is unclear. CDR1 and CDR2 from the germline V gene are GTSNPN and SVGIG (reference sequence). V gave up 8 bases and J gave up 10 bases, with 20 bases separating them. CDR3 size: 12 residues. This CDR3 reads CAHAGPPPGAFF. DNA of the CDR3: TGTGCCCACGCCGGGCCACCCCCGGGAGCTTTCTTT.

V and J are TRBV5-6 and TRBJ2-1; 10 nucleotides match TRBD1. Germline loops: CDR1 SGHDT, CDR2 YYEEEE. The CDR3 is 17 residues long. Losses at the gene ends were 4 bases for V and 0 bases for J; bases not matched to a gene: 7. The CDR3 loop reads CASSDQDRGSSYNEQFF. The CDR3 DNA follows: TGTGCCAGCAGCGATCAGGACAGGGGGAGCTCCTACAATGAGCAGTTCTTC.

The chain is built from TRBV6-5 and TRBJ1-3; D ambiguous. Germline assignment: CDR1 MNHEY and CDR2 SVGAGI. Trimming cost V 7 bases and J 0 bases, with 13 bases left between them. The length of the CDR3 is 15 residues. CDR3 in DNA: TGTGCCAGCATTGGCATCTCCTTCTCTGGAAACACCATATATTTT. This encodes CASIGISFSGNTIYF.